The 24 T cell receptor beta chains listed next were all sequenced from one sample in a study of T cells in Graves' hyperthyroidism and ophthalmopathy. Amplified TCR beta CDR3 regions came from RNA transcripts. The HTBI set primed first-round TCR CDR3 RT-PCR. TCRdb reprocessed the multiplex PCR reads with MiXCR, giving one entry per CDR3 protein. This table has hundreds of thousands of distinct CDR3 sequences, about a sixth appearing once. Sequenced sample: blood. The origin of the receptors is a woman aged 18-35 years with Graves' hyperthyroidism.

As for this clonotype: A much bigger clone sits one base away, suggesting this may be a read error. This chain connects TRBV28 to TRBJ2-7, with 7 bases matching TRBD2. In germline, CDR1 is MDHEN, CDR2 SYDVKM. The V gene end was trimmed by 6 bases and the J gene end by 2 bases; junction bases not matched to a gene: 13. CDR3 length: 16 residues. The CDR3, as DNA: TGTGCCAGCAGGGCCGTTCCAACGGGAGGTCCCTACGAGCAGTACTTC. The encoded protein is CASRAVPTGGPYEQYF.

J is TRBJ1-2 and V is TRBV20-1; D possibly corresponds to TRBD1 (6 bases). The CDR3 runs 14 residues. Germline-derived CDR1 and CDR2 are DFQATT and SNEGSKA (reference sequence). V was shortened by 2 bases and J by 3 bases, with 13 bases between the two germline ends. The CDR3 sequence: CSARPGQLYYGYTF. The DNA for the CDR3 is TGCAGTGCTAGACCAGGACAGCTTTACTATGGCTACACCTTC.

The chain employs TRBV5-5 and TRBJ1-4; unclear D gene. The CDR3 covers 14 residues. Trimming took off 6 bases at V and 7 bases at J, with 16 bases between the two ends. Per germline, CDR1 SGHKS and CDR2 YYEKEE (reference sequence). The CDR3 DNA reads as TGTGCCAGCATCTCCGGGGATCGGGGTGAAAAACTGTTTTTT. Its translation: CASISGDRGEKLFF.

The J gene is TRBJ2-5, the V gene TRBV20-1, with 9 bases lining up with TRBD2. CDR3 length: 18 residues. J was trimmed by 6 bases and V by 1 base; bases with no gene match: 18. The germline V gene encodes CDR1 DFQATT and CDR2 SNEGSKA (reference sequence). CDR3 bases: TGCAGTGCTAGAGGTTGGAGGCGTGGCGGGAGGGCCTTGAAGACCCAGTACTTC. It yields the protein CSARGWRRGGRALKTQYF.

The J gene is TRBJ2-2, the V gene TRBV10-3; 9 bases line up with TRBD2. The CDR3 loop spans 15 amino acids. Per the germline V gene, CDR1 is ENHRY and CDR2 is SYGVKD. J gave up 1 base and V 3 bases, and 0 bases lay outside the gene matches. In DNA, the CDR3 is TGTGCCATCAGTGAAGCGGGAGGGAACACCGGGGAGCTGTTTTTT. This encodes CAISEAGGNTGELFF.

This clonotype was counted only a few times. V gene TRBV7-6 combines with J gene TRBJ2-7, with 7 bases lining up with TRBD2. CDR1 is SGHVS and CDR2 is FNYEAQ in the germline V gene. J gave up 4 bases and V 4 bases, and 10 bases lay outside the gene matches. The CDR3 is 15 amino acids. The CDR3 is CASSSHTGGSYEQYF. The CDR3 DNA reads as TGTGCCAGCAGCTCCCATACGGGGGGTTCTTACGAGCAGTACTTC.

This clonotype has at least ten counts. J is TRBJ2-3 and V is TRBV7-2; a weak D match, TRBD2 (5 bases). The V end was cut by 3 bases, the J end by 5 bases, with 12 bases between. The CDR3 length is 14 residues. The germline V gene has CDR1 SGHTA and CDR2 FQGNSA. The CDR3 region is CASSLMRAEDTQYF. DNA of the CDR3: TGTGCCAGCAGCTTGATGAGGGCTGAAGATACGCAGTATTTT.

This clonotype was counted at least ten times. DNA of the CDR3: TGTGCCAGCAGCCCGCAGCCTACAACTAATGAAAAACTGTTTTTT. It translates to CASSPQPTTNEKLFF. This chain connects TRBV7-2 to TRBJ1-4; D not resolved. Per the germline V gene, CDR1 is SGHTA and CDR2 is FQGNSA. This CDR3 contains 15 residues. Between the trimmed V and J ends, which lost 5 bases and 0 bases, there was a span of 10 bases.

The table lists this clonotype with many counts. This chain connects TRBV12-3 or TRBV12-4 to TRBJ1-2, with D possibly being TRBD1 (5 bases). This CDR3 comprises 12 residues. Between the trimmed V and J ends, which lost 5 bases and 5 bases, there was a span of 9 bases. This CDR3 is CASSLRQYGYTF. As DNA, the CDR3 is TGTGCCAGCAGTCTCCGACAGTATGGCTACACCTTC.

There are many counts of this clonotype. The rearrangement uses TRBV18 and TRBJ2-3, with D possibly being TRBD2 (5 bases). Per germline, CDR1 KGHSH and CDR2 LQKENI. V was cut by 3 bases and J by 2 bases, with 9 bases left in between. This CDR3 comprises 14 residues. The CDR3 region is CASSPSGNTDTQYF. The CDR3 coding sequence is TGTGCCAGCTCACCTTCGGGAAACACAGATACGCAGTATTTT. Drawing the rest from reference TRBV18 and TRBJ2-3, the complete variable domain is NAGVMQNPRHLVRRRGQEARLRCSPMKGHSHVYWYRQLPEEGLKFMVYLQKENIIDESGMPKERFSAEFPKEGPSILRIQQVVRGDSAAYFCASSPSGNTDTQYFGPGTRLTVL.

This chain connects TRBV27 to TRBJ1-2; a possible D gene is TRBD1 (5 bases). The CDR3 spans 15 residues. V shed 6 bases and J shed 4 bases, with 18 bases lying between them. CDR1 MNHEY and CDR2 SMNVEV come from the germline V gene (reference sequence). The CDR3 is CASSPSQTGFYGYTF. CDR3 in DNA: TGTGCCAGCAGCCCTAGTCAAACAGGATTCTATGGCTACACCTTC.

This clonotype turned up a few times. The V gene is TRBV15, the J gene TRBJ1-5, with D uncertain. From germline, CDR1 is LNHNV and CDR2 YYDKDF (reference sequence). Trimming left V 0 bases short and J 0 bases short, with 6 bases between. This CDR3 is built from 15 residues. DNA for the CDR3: TGTGCCACCAGCAGAGATCCGAATAGCAATCAGCCCCAGCATTTT. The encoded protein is CATSRDPNSNQPQHF.

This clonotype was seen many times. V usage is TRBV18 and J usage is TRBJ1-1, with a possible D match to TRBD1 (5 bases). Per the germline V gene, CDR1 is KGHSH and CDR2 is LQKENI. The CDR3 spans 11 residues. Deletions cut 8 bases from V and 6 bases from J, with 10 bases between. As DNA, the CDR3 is TGTGCCAGCCGGCGGGGACCTGAAGCTTTCTTT. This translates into CASRRGPEAFF.

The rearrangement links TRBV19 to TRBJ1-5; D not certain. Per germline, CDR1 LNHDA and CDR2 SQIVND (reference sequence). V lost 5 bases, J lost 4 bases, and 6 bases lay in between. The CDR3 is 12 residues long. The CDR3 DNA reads TGTGCCAGTAGTCTGATAAATCAGCCCCAGCATTTT. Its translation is CASSLINQPQHF.

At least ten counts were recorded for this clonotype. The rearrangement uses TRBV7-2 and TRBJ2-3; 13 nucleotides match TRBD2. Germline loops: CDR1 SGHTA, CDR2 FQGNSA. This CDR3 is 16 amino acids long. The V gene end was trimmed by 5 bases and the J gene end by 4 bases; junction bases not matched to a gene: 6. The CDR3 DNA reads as TGTGCCAGCAGCCCGTTACTAGCGGGGGGGGCAGATACGCAGTATTTT. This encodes CASSPLLAGGADTQYF.

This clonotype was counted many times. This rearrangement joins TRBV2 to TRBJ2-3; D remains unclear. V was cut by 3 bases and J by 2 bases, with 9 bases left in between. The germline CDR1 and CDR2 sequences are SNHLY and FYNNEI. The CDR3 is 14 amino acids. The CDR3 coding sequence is TGTGCCAGCAGTGATCCCCCACACACAGATACGCAGTATTTT. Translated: CASSDPPHTDTQYF.

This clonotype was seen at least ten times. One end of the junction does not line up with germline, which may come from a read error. The CDR3 nucleotides are TGTGCCAGCTCTCCACCAGGGCTCGGGGGTGCCTACGAGCAGTACTTC. Translating gives CASSPPGLGGAYEQYF. The rearrangement joins TRBV18 to TRBJ2-7; a weak D match, TRBD2 (6 bases). The CDR3 has 16 amino acids. Germline-derived CDR1 and CDR2 are KGHSH and LQKENI.

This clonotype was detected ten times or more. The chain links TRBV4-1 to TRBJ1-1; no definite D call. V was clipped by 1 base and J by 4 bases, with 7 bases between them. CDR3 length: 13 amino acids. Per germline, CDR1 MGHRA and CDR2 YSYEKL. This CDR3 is CASSQVRGTEAFF. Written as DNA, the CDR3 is TGCGCCAGCAGCCAAGTTAGAGGCACTGAAGCTTTCTTT.

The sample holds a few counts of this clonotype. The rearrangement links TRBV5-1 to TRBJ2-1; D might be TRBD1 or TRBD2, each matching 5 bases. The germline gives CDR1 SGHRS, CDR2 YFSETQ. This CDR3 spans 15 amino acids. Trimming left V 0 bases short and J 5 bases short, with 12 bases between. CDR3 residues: CASSLGGDEHNEQFF. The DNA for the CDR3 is TGCGCCAGCAGCTTGGGAGGGGACGAACACAATGAGCAGTTCTTC. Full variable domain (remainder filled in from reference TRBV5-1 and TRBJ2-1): KAGVTQTPRYLIKTRGQQVTLSCSPISGHRSVSWYQQTPGQGLQFLFEYFSETQRNKGNFPGRFSGRQFSNSRSEMNVSTLELGDSALYLCASSLGGDEHNEQFFGPGTRLTVL.

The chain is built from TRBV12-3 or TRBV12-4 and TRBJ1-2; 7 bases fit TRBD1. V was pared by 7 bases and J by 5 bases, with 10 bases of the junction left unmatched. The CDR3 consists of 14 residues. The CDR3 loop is CASKLSAGGYGYTF. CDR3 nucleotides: TGTGCCAGCAAGCTCTCGGCAGGGGGGTATGGCTACACCTTC.

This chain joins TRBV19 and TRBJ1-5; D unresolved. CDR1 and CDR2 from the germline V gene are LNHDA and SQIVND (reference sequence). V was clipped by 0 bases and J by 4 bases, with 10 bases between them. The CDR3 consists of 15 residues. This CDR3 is CASSIDLRKNQPQHF. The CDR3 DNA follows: TGTGCCAGTAGTATAGATCTCCGGAAAAATCAGCCCCAGCATTTT. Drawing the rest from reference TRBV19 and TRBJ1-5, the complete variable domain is DGGITQSPKYLFRKEGQNVTLSCEQNLNHDAMYWYRQDPGQGLRLIYYSQIVNDFQKGDIAEGYSVSREKKESFPLTVTSAQKNPTAFYLCASSIDLRKNQPQHFGDGTRLSIL.

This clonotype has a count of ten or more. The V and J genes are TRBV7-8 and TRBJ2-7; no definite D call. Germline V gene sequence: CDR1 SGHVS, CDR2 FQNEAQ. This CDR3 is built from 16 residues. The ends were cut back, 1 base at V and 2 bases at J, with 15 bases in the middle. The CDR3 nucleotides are TGTGCCAGCAGCTTAGGAGGCTGGACGGATCCCTACGAGCAGTACTTC. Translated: CASSLGGWTDPYEQYF.

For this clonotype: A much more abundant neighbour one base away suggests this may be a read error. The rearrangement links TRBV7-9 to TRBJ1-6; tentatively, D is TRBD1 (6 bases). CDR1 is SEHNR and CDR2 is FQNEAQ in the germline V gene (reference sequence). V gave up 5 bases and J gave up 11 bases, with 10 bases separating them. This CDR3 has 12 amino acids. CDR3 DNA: TGTGCCAGCAGCGCCACAGGGACACCCCTCCACTTT. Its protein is CASSATGTPLHF.

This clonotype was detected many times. The CDR3 reads CASGFEGLVTDTQYF. The CDR3 coding sequence is TGTGCCAGCGGTTTTGAAGGGCTCGTTACAGATACGCAGTATTTT. V gene TRBV6-2 or TRBV6-3 combines with J gene TRBJ2-3, with D unclear. CDR1 MNHEY and CDR2 SVGEGT come from the germline V gene. The CDR3 runs 15 residues. V lost 8 bases, J lost 3 bases, and 18 bases lay in between.